The present TCR beta chain was sequenced within a study of OX40 agonist ivuxolimab in advanced cancers. The table came from immunoSEQ multiplex PCR; TCRdb's copy has only in-frame clones and leaves some out. The repertoire holds around 40,000 clones, with roughly 80% as singletons. The sample here was CD4+ or CD8+ T cells sorted from blood, taken in a trial of the OX40 agonist ivuxolimab. The sequence came from an adult with an advanced solid tumor such as melanoma, head and neck, liver or kidney cancer.

The CDR3 DNA reads TGTGCCAGTAGTTCACGACAGGGCCTCAATCAGCCCCAGCATTTT. Its translation: CASSSRQGLNQPQHF. The chain employs TRBV19 and TRBJ1-5; TRBD1 agrees at 7 bases. Germline V lookup: CDR1 LNHDA, CDR2 SQIVND (reference sequence). The J segment lost 3 bases and the V segment lost 5 bases, leaving 7 bases of the junction unmatched. The CDR3 is 15 residues long.